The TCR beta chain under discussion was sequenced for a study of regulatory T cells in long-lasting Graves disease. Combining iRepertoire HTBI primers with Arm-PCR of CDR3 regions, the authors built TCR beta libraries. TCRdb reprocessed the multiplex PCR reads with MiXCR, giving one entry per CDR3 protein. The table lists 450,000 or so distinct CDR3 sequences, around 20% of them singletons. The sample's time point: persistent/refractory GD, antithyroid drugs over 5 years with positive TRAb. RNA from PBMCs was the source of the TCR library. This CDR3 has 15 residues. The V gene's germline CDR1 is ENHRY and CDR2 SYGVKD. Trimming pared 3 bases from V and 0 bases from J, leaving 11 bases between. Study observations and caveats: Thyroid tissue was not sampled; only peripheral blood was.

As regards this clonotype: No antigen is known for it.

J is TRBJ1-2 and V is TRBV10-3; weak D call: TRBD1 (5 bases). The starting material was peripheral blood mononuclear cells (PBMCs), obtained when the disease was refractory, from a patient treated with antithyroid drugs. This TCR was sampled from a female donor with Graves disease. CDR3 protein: CAISDLQVANYGYTF. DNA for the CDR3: TGTGCCATCAGTGACCTACAGGTCGCTAACTATGGCTACACCTTC.